This TCR beta chain derives from a study of shared T cell receptors in the human thymus. The data were produced by immunoSEQ multiplex PCR, yet TCRdb's version contains in-frame clones alone and is incomplete. The table lists roughly 410,000 clones, just under 95% of them singletons, with approximately 0.02% in the top ten. This clone showed up just once. This sequence was found in a human donor. Material: thymocytes.

CDR3 sequence (DNA): TGTGCCAGCAGTAATAGCGGGAGGGAGAGCGGGGAGCTGTTTTTT. This encodes CASSNSGRESGELFF. The chain uses TRBV6-5 and TRBJ2-2, with 11 bases aligning to TRBD2. Per germline, CDR1 MNHEY and CDR2 SVGAGI. V lost 5 bases to trimming and J lost 7 bases; unmatched junction nucleotides: 6. The CDR3 extends over 15 amino acids.